These T cell receptor beta chains were read from a single sample in a study of blood T cell repertoires in COVID-19. Data came from immunoSEQ multiplex PCR; TCRdb stores just in-frame clones and leaves some out. The sample has 470,000 or so clones, roughly 88% seen once. The source material was peripheral blood. The receptors were gathered from a human donor in a cohort sampled during active COVID-19. CDR3s include the opening cysteine and the closing phenylalanine or tryptophan. A D gene is named only where the DNA matches it firmly. Expanded clones are given a class, and other clones once, few, many or no size at all.

>TRBJ2-3|.|.|TRBV6-2/TRBV6-3|15
TGTGCCAGCAGTAACAGAGCGGTCTACACAGATACGCAGTATTTT
CASSNRAVYTDTQYF
>TRBJ1-1|once|TRBD1|TRBV4-1|15
TGCGCCAGCAGCCAAACAGGGGACGGGAACACTGAAGCTTTCTTT
CASSQTGDGNTEAFF
>TRBJ2-1|.|TRBD2|TRBV7-2|13
TGTGCCAGCAGCCGGACTAGTGACAATGAGCAGTTCTTC
CASSRTSDNEQFF
>TRBJ2-6|.|.|TRBV6-5|14
TGTGCCAGCAGTTCACTAACTGGGGCCAACGTCCTGACTTTC
CASSSLTGANVLTF
>TRBJ2-1|.|.|TRBV5-1|13
TGCGCCAGCAGCTTGGGCGTTCTCAATGAGCAGTTCTTC
CASSLGVLNEQFF
>TRBJ1-5|.|.|TRBV3-1/TRBV3-2|15
TGTGCCAGCAGCCAAGGGGCAGGGGAAGGACAGCCCCAGCATTTT
CASSQGAGEGQPQHF
>TRBJ1-1|.|.|TRBV27|14
TGTGCCAGCAGTTTCCATCTAGAAACCTCTGAAGCTTTCTTT
CASSFHLETSEAFF
>TRBJ1-4|.|.|TRBV6-5|14
TGTGCCAGCAGCGGGGGGGCAACTAATGAAAAACTGTTTTTT
CASSGGATNEKLFF
>TRBJ2-1|.|TRBD2|TRBV7-2|14
TGTGCCAGCAGTCCCGGCGGGGGTAACAATGAGCAGTTCTTC
CASSPGGGNNEQFF
>TRBJ2-3|.|TRBD2|TRBV25-1|16
TGTGCCAGCAGTGAATGGAGCGGGAGTGGGGCAGATACGCAGTATTTT
CASSEWSGSGADTQYF
>TRBJ2-7|.|TRBD1|TRBV11-2|15
TGTGCCAGCAGCTTAGATCGGACAGGGGTGGGGGAGCAGTACTTC
CASSLDRTGVGEQYF